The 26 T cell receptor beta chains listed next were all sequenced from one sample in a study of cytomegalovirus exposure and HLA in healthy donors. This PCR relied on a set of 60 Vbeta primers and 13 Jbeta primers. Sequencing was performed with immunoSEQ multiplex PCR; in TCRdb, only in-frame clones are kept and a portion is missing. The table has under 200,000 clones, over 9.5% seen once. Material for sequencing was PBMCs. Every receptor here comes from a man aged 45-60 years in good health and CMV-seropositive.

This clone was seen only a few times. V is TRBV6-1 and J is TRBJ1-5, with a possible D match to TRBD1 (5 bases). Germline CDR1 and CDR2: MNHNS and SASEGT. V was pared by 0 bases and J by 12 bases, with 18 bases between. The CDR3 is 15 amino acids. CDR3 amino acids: CASSEAPGGVVHQHF. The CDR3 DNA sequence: TGTGCCAGCAGTGAAGCGCCGGGAGGGGTTGTTCACCAGCATTTT.

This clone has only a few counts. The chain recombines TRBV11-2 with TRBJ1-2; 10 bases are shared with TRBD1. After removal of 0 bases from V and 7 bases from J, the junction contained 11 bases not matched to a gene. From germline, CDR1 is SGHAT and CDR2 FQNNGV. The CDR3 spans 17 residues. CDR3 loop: CASSLDRTGTGEGGYTF. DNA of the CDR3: TGTGCCAGCAGCTTAGATCGGACCGGGACAGGGGAGGGTGGCTACACCTTC.

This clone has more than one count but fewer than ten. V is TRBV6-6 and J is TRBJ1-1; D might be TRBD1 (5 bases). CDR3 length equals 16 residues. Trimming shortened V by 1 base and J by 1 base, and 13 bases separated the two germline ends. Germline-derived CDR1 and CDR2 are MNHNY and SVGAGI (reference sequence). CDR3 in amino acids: CASSYFTGRENTEAFF. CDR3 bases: TGTGCCAGCAGTTACTTTACAGGCAGGGAGAACACTGAAGCTTTCTTT.

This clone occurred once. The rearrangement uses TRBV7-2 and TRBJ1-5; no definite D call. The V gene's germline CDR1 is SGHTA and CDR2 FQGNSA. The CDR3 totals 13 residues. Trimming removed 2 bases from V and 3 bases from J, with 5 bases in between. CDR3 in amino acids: CASSLSFNQPQHF. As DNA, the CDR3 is TGTGCCAGCAGCTTATCCTTCAATCAGCCCCAGCATTTT.

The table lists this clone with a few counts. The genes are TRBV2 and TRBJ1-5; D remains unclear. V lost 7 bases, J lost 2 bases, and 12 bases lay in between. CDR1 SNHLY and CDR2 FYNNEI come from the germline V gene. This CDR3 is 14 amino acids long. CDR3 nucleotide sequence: TGTGCCAGCACGACACCAGACCGCAATCAGCCCCAGCATTTT. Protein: CASTTPDRNQPQHF.

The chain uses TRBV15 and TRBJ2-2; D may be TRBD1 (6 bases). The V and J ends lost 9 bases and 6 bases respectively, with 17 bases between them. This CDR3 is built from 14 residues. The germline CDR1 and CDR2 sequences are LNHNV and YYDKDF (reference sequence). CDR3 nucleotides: TGTGCCACTCGGGACAATTGGCGCGCCGGGGAGCTGTTTTTT. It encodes CATRDNWRAGELFF.

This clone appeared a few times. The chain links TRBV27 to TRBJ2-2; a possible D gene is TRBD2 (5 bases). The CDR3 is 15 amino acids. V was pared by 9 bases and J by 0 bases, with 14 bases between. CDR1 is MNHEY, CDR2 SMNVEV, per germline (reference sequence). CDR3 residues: CASSQAAANTGELFF. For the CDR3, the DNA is TGTGCCAGTTCCCAAGCGGCTGCGAACACCGGGGAGCTGTTTTTT.

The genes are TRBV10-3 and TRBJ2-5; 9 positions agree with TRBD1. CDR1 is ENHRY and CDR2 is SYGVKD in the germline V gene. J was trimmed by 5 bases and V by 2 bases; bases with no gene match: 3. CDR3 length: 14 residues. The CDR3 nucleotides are TGTGCCATCAGTGAGGGGACAGGGTTGGAGACCCAGTACTTC. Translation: CAISEGTGLETQYF.

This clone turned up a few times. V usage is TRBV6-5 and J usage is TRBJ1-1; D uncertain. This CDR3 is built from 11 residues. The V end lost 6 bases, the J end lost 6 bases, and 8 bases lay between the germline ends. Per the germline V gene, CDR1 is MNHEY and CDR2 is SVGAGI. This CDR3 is CASRGGAEAFF. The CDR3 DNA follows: TGTGCCAGCAGGGGAGGAGCTGAAGCTTTCTTT.

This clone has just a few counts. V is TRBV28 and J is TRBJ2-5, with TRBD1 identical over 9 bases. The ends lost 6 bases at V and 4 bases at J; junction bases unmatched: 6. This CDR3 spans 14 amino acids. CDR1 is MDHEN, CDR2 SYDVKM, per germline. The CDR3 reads CASSKQGAGETQYF. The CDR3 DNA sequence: TGTGCCAGCAGCAAACAGGGGGCGGGAGAGACCCAGTACTTC.

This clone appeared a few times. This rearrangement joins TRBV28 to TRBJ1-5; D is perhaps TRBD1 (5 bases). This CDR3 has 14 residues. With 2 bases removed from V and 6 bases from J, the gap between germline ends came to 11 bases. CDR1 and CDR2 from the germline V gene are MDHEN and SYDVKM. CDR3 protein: CASSLQGWGQPQHF. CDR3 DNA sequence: TGTGCCAGCAGTTTACAGGGATGGGGTCAGCCCCAGCATTTT.

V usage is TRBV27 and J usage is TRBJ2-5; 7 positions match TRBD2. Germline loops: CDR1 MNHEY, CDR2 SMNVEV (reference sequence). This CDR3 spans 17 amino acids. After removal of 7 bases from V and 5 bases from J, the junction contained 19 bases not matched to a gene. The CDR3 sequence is CASTSLGRAGVRETQYF. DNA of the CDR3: TGTGCCAGCACCAGTTTGGGAAGGGCGGGGGTAAGGGAGACCCAGTACTTC.

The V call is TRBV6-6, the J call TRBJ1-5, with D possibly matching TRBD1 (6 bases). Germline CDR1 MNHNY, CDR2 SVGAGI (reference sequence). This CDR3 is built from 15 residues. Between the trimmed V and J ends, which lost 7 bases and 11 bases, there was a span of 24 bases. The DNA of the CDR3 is TGTGCCAGCACCACAGGGACCGGCGAGGGGATGGCCCAGCATTTT. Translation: CASTTGTGEGMAQHF.

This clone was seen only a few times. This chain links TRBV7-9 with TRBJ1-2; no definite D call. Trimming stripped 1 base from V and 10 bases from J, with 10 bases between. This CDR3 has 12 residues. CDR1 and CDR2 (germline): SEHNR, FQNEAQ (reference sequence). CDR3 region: CASSLDPGVYTF. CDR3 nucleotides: TGTGCCAGCAGCTTAGATCCCGGGGTCTACACCTTC.

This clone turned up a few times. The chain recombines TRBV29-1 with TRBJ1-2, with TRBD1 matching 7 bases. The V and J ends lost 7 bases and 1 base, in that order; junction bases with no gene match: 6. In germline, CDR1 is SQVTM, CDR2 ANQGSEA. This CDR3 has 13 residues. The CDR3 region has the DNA TGCAGCGGCTGGGACAGCCTTAACTATGGCTACACCTTC. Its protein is CSGWDSLNYGYTF.

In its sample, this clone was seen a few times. CDR3 DNA sequence: TGTGCCAGCAGCCAGGGACTTGGCGAGCAGTACGTC. This sequence encodes CASSQGLGEQYV. The chain links TRBV11-3 to TRBJ2-7; maybe TRBD2 (6 bases). The CDR3 extends over 12 amino acids. Germline loops: CDR1 SGHNT, CDR2 YENEEA. The V end was cut by 5 bases, the J end by 6 bases, with 11 bases between.

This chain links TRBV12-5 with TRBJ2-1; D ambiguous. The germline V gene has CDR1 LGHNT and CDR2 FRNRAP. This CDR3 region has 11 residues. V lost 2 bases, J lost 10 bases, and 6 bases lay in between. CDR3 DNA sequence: TGTGCTAGTGGTTTGACCCGGGAGCAGTTCTTC. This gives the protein CASGLTREQFF.

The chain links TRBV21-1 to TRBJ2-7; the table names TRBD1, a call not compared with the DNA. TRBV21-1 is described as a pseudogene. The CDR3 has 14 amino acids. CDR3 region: CASSKVEQGEEQYF. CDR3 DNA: TGTGCCAGCAGCAAAGTAGAACAGGGGGAAGAGCAGTACTTC.

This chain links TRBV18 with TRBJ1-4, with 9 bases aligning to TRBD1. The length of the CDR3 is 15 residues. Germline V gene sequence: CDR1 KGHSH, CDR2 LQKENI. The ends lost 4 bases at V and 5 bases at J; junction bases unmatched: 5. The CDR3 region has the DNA TGTGCCAGCTCACTGACCGACAGGGGGAATGAAAAACTGTTTTTT. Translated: CASSLTDRGNEKLFF. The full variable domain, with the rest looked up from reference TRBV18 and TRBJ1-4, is NAGVMQNPRHLVRRRGQEARLRCSPMKGHSHVYWYRQLPEEGLKFMVYLQKENIIDESGMPKERFSAEFPKEGPSILRIQQVVRGDSAAYFCASSLTDRGNEKLFFGSGTQLSVL.

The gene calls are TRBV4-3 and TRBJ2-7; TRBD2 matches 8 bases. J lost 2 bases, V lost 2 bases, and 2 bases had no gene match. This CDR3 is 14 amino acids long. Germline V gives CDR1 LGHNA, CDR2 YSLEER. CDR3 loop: CASSQQRGTYEQYF. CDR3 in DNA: TGCGCCAGCAGCCAACAGCGGGGGACCTACGAGCAGTACTTC.

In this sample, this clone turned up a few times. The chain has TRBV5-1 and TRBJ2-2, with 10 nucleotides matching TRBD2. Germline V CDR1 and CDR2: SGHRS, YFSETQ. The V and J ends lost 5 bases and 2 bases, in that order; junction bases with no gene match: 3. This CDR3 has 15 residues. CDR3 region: CASRGLATNTGELFF. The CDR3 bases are TGCGCCAGCAGGGGACTAGCGACAAACACCGGGGAGCTGTTTTTT.

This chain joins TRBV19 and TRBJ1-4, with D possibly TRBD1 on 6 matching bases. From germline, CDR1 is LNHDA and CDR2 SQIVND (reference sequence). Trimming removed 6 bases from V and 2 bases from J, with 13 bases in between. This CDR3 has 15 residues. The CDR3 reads CASRVGQKTNEKLFF. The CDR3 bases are TGTGCCAGTAGGGTAGGACAGAAGACTAATGAAAAACTGTTTTTT. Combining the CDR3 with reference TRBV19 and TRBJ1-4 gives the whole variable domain DGGITQSPKYLFRKEGQNVTLSCEQNLNHDAMYWYRQDPGQGLRLIYYSQIVNDFQKGDIAEGYSVSREKKESFPLTVTSAQKNPTAFYLCASRVGQKTNEKLFFGSGTQLSVL.

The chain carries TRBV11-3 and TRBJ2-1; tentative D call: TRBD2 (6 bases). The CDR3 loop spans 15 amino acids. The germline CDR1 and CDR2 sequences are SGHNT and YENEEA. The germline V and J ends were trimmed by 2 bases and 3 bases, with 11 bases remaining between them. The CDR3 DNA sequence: TGTGCCAGCAGCTTACCGGGACTCCACTACAATGAGCAGTTCTTC. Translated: CASSLPGLHYNEQFF.

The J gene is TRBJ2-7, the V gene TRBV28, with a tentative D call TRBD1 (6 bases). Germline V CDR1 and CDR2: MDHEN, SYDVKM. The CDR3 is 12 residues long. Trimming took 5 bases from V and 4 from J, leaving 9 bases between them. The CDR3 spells CASSTTGYEQYV. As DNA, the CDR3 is TGTGCCAGCAGTACTACAGGGTACGAGCAGTACGTC.

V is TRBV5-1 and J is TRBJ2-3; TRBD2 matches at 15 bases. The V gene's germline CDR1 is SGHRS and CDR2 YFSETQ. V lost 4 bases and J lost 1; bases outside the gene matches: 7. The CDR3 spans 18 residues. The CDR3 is CASSTGTSGGRGTDTQYF. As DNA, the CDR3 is TGCGCCAGCAGCACCGGGACTAGCGGGGGGCGTGGCACAGATACGCAGTATTTT.

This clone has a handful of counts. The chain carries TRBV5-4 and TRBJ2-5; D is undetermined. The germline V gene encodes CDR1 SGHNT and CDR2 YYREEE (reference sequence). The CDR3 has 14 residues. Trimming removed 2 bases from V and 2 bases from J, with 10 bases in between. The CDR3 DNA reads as TGTGCCAGCAGCTTCCCACATGATCAAGAGACCCAGTACTTC. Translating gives CASSFPHDQETQYF. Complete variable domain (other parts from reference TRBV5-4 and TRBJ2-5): ETGVTQSPTHLIKTRGQQVTLRCSSQSGHNTVSWYQQALGQGPQFIFQYYREEENGRGNFPPRFSGLQFPNYSSELNVNALELDDSALYLCASSFPHDQETQYFGPGTRLLVL.